This TCR beta chain was found in a study of shared clonotypes between healthy human individuals. Naive CD8 cells were CD45RO-negative, positively selected for CCR7, excluding terminally differentiated effector memory CD45RA+ cells. The repertoire was sequenced with immunoSEQ multiplex PCR; TCRdb's copy has only in-frame clones and lacks some. The profile covers just over 2,000,000 clones, with roughly 95% appearing a single time and around 1.1% taken by the ten largest. This CDR3 is 15 amino acids long. V was pared by 5 bases and J by 4 bases, with 6 bases of the junction left unmatched. CDR1 is ENHRY, CDR2 SYGVKD, per germline. This clone was picked up one time.

Sequenced input: naive CD8+ T cells sorted from blood. V is TRBV10-3 and J is TRBJ2-5; TRBD1 matches 11 bases. The receptor's source is a man between 18 and 29 years old in good health. The CDR3 region is CAISPEGQGGETQYF. CDR3 coding DNA: TGTGCCATCAGTCCCGAGGGACAGGGGGGAGAGACCCAGTACTTC.